The rows below give T cell receptor beta chains drawn from one sample of a study of preoperative IRX-2 immunotherapy in early breast cancer. The protocol was immunoSEQ multiplex PCR, while the TCRdb copy is restricted to in-frame clones and leaves out a portion. Found here are roughly 27,000 clones, 78% of them singletons; the top ten hold 2% to 2.5%. Sequenced material: lymph node tissue, taken before IRX-2 immunotherapy. The receptor source for this set is a human donor with breast cancer. Each CDR3 is given with its conserved first and last residue. Each record gives: CDR3 protein, V gene.

CDR3aa: CASRGADNSPLHF; v_gene: TRBV6-8
CDR3aa: CASSQGTSPYEQYF; v_gene: TRBV23-1
CDR3aa: CATADRGKIEKLFF; v_gene: TRBV15
CDR3aa: CASSRHTEAFF; v_gene: TRBV6-4
CDR3aa: CASSIGRQGAGNTIYF; v_gene: TRBV19
CDR3aa: CASLLGPTSSYEQYF; v_gene: TRBV6-8
CDR3aa: CATTEGGPQETQYF; v_gene: TRBV5-1
CDR3aa: CASSHPALGNEQFF; v_gene: TRBV11-3
CDR3aa: CASSIGRPGRLNEKLFF; v_gene: TRBV19
CDR3aa: CASSLGNRVDGYTF; v_gene: TRBV11-3
CDR3aa: CASSNRDRVYEQYF; v_gene: TRBV14
CDR3aa: CASSDLIPGQPQHF; v_gene: TRBV10-2
CDR3aa: CASSTTGDGSEKLFF; v_gene: TRBV28
CDR3aa: CASSLVTGTAINTGELFF; v_gene: TRBV11-3
CDR3aa: CAWRLGLAGGNEQFF; v_gene: TRBV30
CDR3aa: CASSLIGGWEEETQYF; v_gene: TRBV7-7
CDR3aa: CAWRRKGPYYEQYF; v_gene: TRBV30
CDR3aa: CASSLFMDRGHYEQYF; v_gene: TRBV11-3
CDR3aa: CASRFGGTYEQYF; v_gene: TRBV23-1
CDR3aa: CASSFGATGALSPLHF; v_gene: TRBV6-8
CDR3aa: CAISTAGYTYEQYF; v_gene: TRBV6-8
CDR3aa: CASSRISLGEQYF; v_gene: TRBV6-8
CDR3aa: CASSLGGGSDLPYEQYF; v_gene: TRBV7-7
CDR3aa: CASSQNQGAGGYTF; v_gene: TRBV11-3
CDR3aa: CASSLARGPYTEAFF; v_gene: TRBV7-6
CDR3aa: CASSEPRGGSYNEQFF; v_gene: TRBV10-2
CDR3aa: CASSLTRRGGGYTF; v_gene: TRBV28
CDR3aa: CAWSVVVSDTEAFF; v_gene: TRBV30
CDR3aa: CASSHPGGNYGYTF; v_gene: TRBV7-7
CDR3aa: CASSSGLNTEAFF; v_gene: TRBV7-8
CDR3aa: CAHGGGFGNQPQHF; v_gene: TRBV6-8
CDR3aa: CASSLGGIEKLFF; v_gene: TRBV10-2
CDR3aa: CASRGGTGIPGELFF; v_gene: TRBV9
CDR3aa: CSVDRGNYGYTF; v_gene: TRBV29-1
CDR3aa: CASSLPRAFYGYTF; v_gene: TRBV22-1
CDR3aa: CASSPTGVGETQYF; v_gene: TRBV19
CDR3aa: CASSYSSLGNTIYF; v_gene: TRBV6-8
CDR3aa: CASSADRDEQYF; v_gene: TRBV6-8
CDR3aa: CASSLRGEYNEQFF; v_gene: TRBV6-8
CDR3aa: CASRAGGRSNTGELFF; v_gene: TRBV6-8
CDR3aa: CASSTDGYEQYF; v_gene: TRBV28
CDR3aa: CASSPDRGPTYEQYF; v_gene: TRBV7-4